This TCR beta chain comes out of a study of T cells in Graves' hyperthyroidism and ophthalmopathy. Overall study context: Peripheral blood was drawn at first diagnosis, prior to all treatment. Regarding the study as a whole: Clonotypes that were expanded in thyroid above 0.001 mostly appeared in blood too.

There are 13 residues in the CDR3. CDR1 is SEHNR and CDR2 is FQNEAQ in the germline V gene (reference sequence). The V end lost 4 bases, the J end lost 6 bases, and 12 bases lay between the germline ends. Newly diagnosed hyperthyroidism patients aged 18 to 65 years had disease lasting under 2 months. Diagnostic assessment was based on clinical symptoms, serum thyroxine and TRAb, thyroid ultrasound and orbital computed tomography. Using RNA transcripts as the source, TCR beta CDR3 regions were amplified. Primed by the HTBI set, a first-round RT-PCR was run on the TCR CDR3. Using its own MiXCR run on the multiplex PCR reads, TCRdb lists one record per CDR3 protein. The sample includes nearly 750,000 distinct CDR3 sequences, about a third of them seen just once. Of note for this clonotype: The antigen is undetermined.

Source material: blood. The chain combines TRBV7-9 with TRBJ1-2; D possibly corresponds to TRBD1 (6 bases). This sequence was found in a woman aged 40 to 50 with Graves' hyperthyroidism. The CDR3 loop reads CASSSAQGNGYTF. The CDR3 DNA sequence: TGTGCCAGCAGCTCCGCGCAGGGGAATGGCTACACCTTC.